A single sample gave rise to the 5 T cell receptor beta chains below, sequenced in a study of cytomegalovirus exposure and HLA in healthy donors. TCRdb's table, derived via immunoSEQ multiplex PCR, lists solely in-frame clones and lacks some. The sample carries about 63,000 clones, around 92% recorded once. Sequencing input: PBMCs. The receptors were sampled from a woman aged 18-30 years in good health and CMV-seronegative.

This clone has just one count. This chain joins TRBV30 and TRBJ1-6; no clear D gene. The ends were cut back, 0 bases at V and 2 bases at J, with 14 bases in the middle. The CDR3 is 17 amino acids. The germline gives CDR1 GTSNPN, CDR2 SVGIG (reference sequence). The CDR3 DNA is TGTGCCTGGAGTGTCATGAGGGCTAGCACCTATAATTCACCCCTCCACTTT. It codes for CAWSVMRASTYNSPLHF.

CDR3 DNA: TGTGCCAGCAGCTTAGAAGGCAGGGGGCTAGATGAGCAGTTCTTC. Residues: CASSLEGRGLDEQFF. The V gene is TRBV7-9, the J gene TRBJ2-1; 8 bases are a match to TRBD1. The CDR3 consists of 15 residues. V dropped 1 base and J dropped 8; count of bases not matched to a gene: 7. Germline CDR1 is SEHNR and CDR2 is FQNEAQ (reference sequence).

This rearrangement joins TRBV15 to TRBJ2-7, with D maybe TRBD2 (5 bases). The CDR3 has 12 residues. Trimming cost V 2 bases and J 6 bases, with 8 bases left between them. In germline, CDR1 is LNHNV, CDR2 YYDKDF (reference sequence). DNA of the CDR3: TGTGCCACCAGCAGATGGGCGGGCGAGCAGTACTTC. Its translation is CATSRWAGEQYF.

The chain joins TRBV18 to TRBJ1-2, with 9 bases identical to TRBD1. Germline CDR1 KGHSH, CDR2 LQKENI. This CDR3 region has 14 residues. V lost 2 bases, J lost 5 bases, and 3 bases stayed unmatched. CDR3 nucleotide sequence: TGTGCCAGCTCACCAAGGACAGGGGATTATGGCTACACCTTC. Its translation is CASSPRTGDYGYTF.

The rearrangement uses TRBV4-1 and TRBJ2-6; maybe TRBD1 (5 bases). The V end lost 1 base, the J end lost 0 bases, and 10 bases lay between the germline ends. Germline CDR1 reads MGHRA; CDR2 reads YSYEKL. CDR3 length: 17 residues. For the CDR3, the DNA is TGCGCCAGCAGCCAAGGACAGTTCCCCTCTGGGGCCAACGTCCTGACTTTC. This sequence encodes CASSQGQFPSGANVLTF.